The clone carrying this T cell receptor beta chain was seen a few times. The authors' processing: Reference gene primer amplification gave estimated nucleated cell counts. Method: immunoSEQ multiplex PCR; TCRdb's copy keeps in-frame clones and lacks some. V, J and clone size derive from that table, while D and trimming were established from the DNA sequence. The sample has about 16,000 clones, 80% to 90% seen once. There are 14 residues in the CDR3. CDR1 SGHDT and CDR2 YYEEEE come from the germline V gene. J lost 2 bases, V lost 4 bases, and 3 bases had no gene match. The record originates from a study of blood T cell repertoires in COVID-19. Study background: Acute and convalescent COVID-19 samples came from the United States, Italy and Spain. PBMCs, B-cell-depleted T cells, or T cells were the source of the cDNA or gDNA that made up the material.

The receptor comes from a man aged 80 or over with active COVID-19. J is TRBJ2-7 and V is TRBV5-6, with 10 bases lining up with TRBD1. The sequencing input was peripheral blood. The CDR3 region is CASSVGQGPYEQYF. In DNA, the CDR3 is TGTGCCAGCAGCGTGGGACAGGGGCCCTACGAGCAGTACTTC.